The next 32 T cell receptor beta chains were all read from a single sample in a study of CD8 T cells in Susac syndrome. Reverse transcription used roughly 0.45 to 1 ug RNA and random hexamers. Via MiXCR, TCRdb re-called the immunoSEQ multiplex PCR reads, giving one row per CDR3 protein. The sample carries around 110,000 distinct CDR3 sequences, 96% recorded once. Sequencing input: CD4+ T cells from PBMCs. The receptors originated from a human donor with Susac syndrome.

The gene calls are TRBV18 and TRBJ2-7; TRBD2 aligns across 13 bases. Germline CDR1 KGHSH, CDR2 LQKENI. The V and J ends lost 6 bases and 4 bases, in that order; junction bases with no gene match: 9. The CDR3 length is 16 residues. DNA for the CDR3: TGTGCCAGCTCCGATCGGACTAGCGGGAGTGGGTACGAGCAGTACTTC. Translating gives CASSDRTSGSGYEQYF.

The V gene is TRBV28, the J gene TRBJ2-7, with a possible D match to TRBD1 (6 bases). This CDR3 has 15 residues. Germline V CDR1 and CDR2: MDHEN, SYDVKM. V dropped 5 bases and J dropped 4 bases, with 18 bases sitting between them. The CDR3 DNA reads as TGTGCCAGCAGTCAACCGGACAGCGCCCTTTACGAGCAGTACTTC. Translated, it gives CASSQPDSALYEQYF.

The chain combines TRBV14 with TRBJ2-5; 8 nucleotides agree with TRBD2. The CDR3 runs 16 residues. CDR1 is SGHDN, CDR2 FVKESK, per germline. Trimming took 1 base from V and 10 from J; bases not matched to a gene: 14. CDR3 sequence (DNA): TGTGCCAGCAGCCAAGTCGGGGGGGGACCGCACCTTAACCAGTACTTC. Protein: CASSQVGGGPHLNQYF.

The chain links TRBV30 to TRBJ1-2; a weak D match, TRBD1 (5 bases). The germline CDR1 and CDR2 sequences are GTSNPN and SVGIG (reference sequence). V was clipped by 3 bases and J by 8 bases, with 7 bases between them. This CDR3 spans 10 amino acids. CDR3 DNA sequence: TGTGCCTGGAGCGACAGCGGCTACACCTTC. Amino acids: CAWSDSGYTF.

This CDR3 reads CASSLAGDREHQPQHF. The CDR3 DNA reads as TGTGCCAGCAGTTTAGCGGGGGACAGGGAACATCAGCCCCAGCATTTT. J is TRBJ1-5 and V is TRBV12-3 or TRBV12-4; 9 nucleotides align to TRBD1. The CDR3 is 16 amino acids. Trimming took 0 bases from V and 5 from J; bases not matched to a gene: 5.

CDR3 region: CATSAKHGPQETQYF. CDR3 nucleotide sequence: TGTGCCACCAGTGCCAAACACGGACCCCAAGAGACCCAGTACTTC. The chain is built from TRBV24-1 and TRBJ2-5; D remains unclear. Between the trimmed V and J ends, which lost 5 bases and 1 base, there was a span of 13 bases. The CDR3 runs 15 residues. CDR1 is KGHDR and CDR2 is SFDVKD in the germline V gene.

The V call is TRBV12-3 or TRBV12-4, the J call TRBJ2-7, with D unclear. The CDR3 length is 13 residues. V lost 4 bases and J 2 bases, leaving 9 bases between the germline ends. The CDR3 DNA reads TGTGCCAGCAGTTCGACCCTTACCTACGAGCAGTACTTC. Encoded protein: CASSSTLTYEQYF.

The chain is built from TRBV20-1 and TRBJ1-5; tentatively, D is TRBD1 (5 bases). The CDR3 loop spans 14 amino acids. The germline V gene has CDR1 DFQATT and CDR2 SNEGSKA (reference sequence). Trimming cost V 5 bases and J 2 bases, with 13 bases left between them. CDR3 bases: TGCAGTGCTGGGGCCCATTCGGGCAATCAGCCCCAGCATTTT. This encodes CSAGAHSGNQPQHF.

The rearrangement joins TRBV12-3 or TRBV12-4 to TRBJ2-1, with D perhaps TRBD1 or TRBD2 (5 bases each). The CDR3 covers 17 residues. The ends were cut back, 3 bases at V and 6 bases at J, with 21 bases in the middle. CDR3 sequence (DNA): TGTGCCAGCAGTTTCGGGACCAAGGGGACCCCTGGCAATGAGCAGTTCTTC. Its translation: CASSFGTKGTPGNEQFF.

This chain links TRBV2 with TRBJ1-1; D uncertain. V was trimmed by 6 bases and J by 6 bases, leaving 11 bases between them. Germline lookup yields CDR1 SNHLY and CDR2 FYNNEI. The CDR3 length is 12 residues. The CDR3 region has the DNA TGTGCCAGCAGGGGCGACGGGTCTGAAGCTTTCTTT. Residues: CASRGDGSEAFF.

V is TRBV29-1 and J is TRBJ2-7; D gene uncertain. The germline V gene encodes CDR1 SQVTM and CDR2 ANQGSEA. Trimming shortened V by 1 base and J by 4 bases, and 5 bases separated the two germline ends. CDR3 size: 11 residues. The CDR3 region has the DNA TGCAGCGTTGAAGGCGCTTACGAGCAGTACTTC. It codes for CSVEGAYEQYF.

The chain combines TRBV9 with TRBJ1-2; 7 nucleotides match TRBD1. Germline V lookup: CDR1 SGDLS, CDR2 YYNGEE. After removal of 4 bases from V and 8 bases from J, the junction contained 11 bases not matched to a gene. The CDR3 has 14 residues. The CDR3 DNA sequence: TGTGCCAGCAGCCCCACTTTACAGGGGAAGGGCTACACCTTC. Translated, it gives CASSPTLQGKGYTF. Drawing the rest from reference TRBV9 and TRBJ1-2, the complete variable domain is DSGVTQTPKHLITATGQRVTLRCSPRSGDLSVYWYQQSLDQGLQFLIQYYNGEERAKGNILERFSAQQFPDLHSELNLSSLELGDSALYFCASSPTLQGKGYTFGSGTRLTVV.

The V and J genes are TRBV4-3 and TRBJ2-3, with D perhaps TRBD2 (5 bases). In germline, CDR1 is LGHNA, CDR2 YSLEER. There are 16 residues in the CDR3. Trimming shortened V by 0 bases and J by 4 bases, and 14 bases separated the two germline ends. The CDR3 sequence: CASSQEGGGGPDTQYF. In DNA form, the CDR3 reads TGCGCCAGCAGCCAAGAGGGCGGTGGAGGTCCAGATACGCAGTATTTT.

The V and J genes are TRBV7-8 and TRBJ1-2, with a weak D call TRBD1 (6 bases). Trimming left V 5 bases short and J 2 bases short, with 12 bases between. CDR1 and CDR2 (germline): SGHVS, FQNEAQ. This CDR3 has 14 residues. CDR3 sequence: CASSTWGQNYGYTF. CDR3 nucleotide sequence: TGTGCCAGCAGCACGTGGGGGCAGAACTATGGCTACACCTTC.

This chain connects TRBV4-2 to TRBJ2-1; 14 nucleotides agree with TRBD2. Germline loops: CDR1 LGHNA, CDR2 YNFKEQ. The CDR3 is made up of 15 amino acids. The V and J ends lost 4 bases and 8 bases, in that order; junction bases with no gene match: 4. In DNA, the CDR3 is TGTGCCAGCAGCCCGGGACTAGCGGGAGTTGATGAGCAGTTCTTC. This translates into CASSPGLAGVDEQFF.

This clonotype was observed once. Here the CDR3 DNA reads TGTGCCAGCAGCTCGAGCTGGATAAACTCAGCTGGGGCCAACGTCCTGACTTTC. Its translation: CASSSSWINSAGANVLTF. The genes are TRBV9 and TRBJ2-6; D is uncertain. V was clipped by 4 bases and J by 2 bases, with 19 bases between them. The CDR3 extends over 18 amino acids. Germline V gene lookup returns CDR1 SGDLS and CDR2 YYNGEE.

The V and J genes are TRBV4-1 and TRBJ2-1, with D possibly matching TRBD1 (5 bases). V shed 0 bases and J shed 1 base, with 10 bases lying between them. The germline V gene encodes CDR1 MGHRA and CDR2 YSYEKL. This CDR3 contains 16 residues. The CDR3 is CASSQEPGKSYNEQFF. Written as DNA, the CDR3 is TGCGCCAGCAGCCAAGAACCAGGGAAATCCTACAATGAGCAGTTCTTC.

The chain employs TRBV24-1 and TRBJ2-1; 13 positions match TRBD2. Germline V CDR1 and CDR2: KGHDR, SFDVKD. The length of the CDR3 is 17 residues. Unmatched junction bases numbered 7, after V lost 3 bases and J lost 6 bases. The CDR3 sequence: CATSDPGLAGVGNEQFF. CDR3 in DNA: TGTGCCACCAGTGATCCCGGACTAGCGGGAGTTGGCAATGAGCAGTTCTTC.

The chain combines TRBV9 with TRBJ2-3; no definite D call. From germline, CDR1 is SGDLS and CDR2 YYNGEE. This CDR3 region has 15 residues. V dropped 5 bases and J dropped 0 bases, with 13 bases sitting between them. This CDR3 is CASSVIASSTDTQYF. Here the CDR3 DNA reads TGTGCCAGCAGTGTAATAGCTTCGAGCACAGATACGCAGTATTTT.

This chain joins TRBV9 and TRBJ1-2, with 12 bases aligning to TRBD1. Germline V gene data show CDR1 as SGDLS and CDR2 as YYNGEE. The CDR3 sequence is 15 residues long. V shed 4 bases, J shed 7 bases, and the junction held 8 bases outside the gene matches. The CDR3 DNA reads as TGTGCCAGCAGCACCTCGGGACAGGGGGCGCGTGGCTACACCTTC. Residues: CASSTSGQGARGYTF.

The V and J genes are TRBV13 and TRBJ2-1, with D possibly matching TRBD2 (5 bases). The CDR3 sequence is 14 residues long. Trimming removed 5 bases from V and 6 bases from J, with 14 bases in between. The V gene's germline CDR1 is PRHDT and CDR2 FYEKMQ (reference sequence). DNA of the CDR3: TGTGCCAGCAGCGATGCGGGCACGGCCAATGAGCAGTTCTTC. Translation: CASSDAGTANEQFF.

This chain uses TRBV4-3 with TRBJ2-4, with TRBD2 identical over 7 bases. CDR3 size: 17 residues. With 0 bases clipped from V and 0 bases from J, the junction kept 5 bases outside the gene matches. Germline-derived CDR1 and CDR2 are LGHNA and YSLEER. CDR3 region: CASSQDGEGLAKNIQYF. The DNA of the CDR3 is TGCGCCAGCAGCCAAGATGGGGAGGGACTAGCCAAAAACATTCAGTACTTC.

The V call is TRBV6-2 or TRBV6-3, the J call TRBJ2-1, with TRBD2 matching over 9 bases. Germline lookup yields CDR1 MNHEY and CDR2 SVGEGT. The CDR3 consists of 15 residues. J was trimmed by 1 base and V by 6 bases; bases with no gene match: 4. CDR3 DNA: TGTGCCAGCAGGGTAGCGGGAGTGTCCTACAATGAGCAGTTCTTC. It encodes CASRVAGVSYNEQFF.

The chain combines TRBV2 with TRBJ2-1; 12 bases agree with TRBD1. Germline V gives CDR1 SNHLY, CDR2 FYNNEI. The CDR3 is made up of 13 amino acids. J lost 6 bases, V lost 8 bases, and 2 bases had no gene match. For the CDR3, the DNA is TGTGCCAGCCGGGACAGGGGGCTCAATGAGCAGTTCTTC. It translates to CASRDRGLNEQFF.

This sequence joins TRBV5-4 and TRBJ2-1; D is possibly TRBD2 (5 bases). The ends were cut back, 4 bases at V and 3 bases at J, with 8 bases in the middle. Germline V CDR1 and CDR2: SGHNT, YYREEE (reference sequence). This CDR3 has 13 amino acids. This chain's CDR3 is CASSPRDYNEQFF. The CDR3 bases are TGTGCCAGCAGCCCCCGGGACTACAATGAGCAGTTCTTC.

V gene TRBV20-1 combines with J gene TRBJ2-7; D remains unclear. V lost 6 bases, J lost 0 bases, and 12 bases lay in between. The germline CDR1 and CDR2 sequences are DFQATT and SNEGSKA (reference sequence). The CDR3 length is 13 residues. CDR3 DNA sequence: TGCAGTGCGTGGAAAGCCGGCTCCTACGAGCAGTACTTC. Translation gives CSAWKAGSYEQYF.

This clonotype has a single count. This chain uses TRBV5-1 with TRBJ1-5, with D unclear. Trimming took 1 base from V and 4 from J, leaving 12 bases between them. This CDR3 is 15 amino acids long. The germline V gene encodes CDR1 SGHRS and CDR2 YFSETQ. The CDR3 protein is CASSLLPNSNQPQHF. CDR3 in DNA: TGCGCCAGCAGCTTGCTCCCGAACAGTAATCAGCCCCAGCATTTT.

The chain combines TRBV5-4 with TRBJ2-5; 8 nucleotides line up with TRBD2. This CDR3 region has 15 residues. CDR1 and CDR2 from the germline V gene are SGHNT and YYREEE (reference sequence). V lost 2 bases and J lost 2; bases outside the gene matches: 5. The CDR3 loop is CASSFVAGKQETQYF. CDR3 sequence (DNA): TGTGCCAGCAGCTTCGTAGCGGGAAAACAAGAGACCCAGTACTTC.

Here the CDR3 reads CAIREYNEQFF. The CDR3 DNA sequence: TGTGCCATCCGAGAATACAATGAGCAGTTCTTC. The rearrangement uses TRBV10-3 and TRBJ2-1, with D hard to call. The CDR3 has 11 amino acids. The germline V and J ends were trimmed by 8 bases and 4 bases, with 6 bases remaining between them. Germline V gene lookup returns CDR1 ENHRY and CDR2 SYGVKD.

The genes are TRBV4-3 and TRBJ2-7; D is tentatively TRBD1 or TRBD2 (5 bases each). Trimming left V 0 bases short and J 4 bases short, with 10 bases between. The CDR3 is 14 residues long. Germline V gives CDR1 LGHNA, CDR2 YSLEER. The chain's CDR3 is CASSQDLGTYEQYF. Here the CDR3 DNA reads TGCGCCAGCAGCCAAGATTTGGGGACGTACGAGCAGTACTTC.

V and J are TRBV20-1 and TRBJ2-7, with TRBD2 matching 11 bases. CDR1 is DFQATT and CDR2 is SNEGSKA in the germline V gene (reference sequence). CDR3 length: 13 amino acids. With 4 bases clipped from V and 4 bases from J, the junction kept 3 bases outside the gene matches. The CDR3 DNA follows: TGCAGTGCTATCACTAGCGGGGGATACGAGCAGTACTTC. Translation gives CSAITSGGYEQYF.

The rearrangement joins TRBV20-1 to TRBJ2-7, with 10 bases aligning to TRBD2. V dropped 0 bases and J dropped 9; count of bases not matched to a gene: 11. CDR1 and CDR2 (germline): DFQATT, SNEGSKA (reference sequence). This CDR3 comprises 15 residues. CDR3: CSARDDQREGQAQYF. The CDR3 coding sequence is TGCAGTGCTAGAGATGACCAGCGGGAGGGCCAGGCGCAGTACTTC.